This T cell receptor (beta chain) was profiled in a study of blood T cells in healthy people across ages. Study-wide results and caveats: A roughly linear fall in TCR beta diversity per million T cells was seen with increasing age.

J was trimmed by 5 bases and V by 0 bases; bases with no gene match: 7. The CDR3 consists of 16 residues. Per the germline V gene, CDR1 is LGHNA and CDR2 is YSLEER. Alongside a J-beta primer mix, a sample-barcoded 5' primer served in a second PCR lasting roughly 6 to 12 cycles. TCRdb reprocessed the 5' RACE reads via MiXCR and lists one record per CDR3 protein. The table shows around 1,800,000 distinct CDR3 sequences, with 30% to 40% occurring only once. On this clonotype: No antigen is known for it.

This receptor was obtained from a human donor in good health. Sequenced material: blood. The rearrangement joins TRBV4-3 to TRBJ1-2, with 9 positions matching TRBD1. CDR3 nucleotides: TGCGCCAGCAGCCAAGATTATTGGGACAGGGTTTATGGCTACACCTTC. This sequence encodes CASSQDYWDRVYGYTF.